This passage covers 32 T cell receptor beta chains from one sample sequenced in a study of OX40 agonist ivuxolimab in advanced cancers. The method was immunoSEQ multiplex PCR; TCRdb's version includes in-frame clones alone and lacks a portion of them. The repertoire has 55,000 to 80,000 clones, 85% of them found once; the top ten carry approximately 2%. Material: CD4+ or CD8+ T cells sorted from blood, obtained in a trial of the OX40 agonist ivuxolimab. The source is an adult with an advanced solid tumor such as melanoma, head and neck, liver or kidney cancer.

In this sample, this clone turned up a few times. The V gene is TRBV5-1, the J gene TRBJ2-2; D call uncertain. The CDR3 loop spans 15 amino acids. Germline assignment: CDR1 SGHRS and CDR2 YFSETQ. Between the trimmed V and J ends, which lost 4 bases and 0 bases, there was a span of 10 bases. CDR3 sequence (DNA): TGCGCCAGCAGCCCGAGGTCGTCGAACACCGGGGAGCTGTTTTTT. This codes for CASSPRSSNTGELFF.

The CDR3 DNA follows: TGTGCCAGCAGCTACGGGACTAGCGGGCCCTACGAGCAGTACTTC. It translates to CASSYGTSGPYEQYF. This rearrangement joins TRBV7-6 to TRBJ2-7; 12 bases fit TRBD2. This CDR3 has 15 residues. CDR1 and CDR2 (germline): SGHVS, FNYEAQ. V shed 4 bases, J shed 2 bases, and the junction held 3 bases outside the gene matches.

The chain has TRBV11-2 and TRBJ2-3, with D hard to call. Germline V gives CDR1 SGHAT, CDR2 FQNNGV. V dropped 4 bases and J dropped 0 bases, with 11 bases sitting between them. This CDR3 is 15 amino acids long. DNA for the CDR3: TGTGCCAGCAGCTCCATCAGCAGTAGCACAGATACGCAGTATTTT. It is translated as CASSSISSSTDTQYF.

This chain links TRBV2 with TRBJ2-4; a weak D match, TRBD2 (5 bases). The ends were cut back, 6 bases at V and 5 bases at J, with 11 bases in the middle. This CDR3 contains 13 residues. The germline CDR1 and CDR2 sequences are SNHLY and FYNNEI. The CDR3 loop is CASRADGENIQYF. The CDR3 DNA follows: TGTGCCAGCAGGGCGGACGGGGAAAACATTCAGTACTTC.

The chain employs TRBV2 and TRBJ1-1; 12 nucleotides line up with TRBD1. There are 16 residues in the CDR3. Per germline, CDR1 SNHLY and CDR2 FYNNEI. Losses at the gene ends were 10 bases for V and 1 base for J; bases not matched to a gene: 10. The CDR3 DNA reads TGTGCCACCATCGATGGGACAGGGGGCGCGAACACTGAAGCTTTCTTT. Its translation: CATIDGTGGANTEAFF.

This sequence joins TRBV29-1 and TRBJ1-1, with a possible D match to TRBD1 (5 bases). V gave up 3 bases and J gave up 4 bases, with 9 bases separating them. The CDR3 consists of 12 residues. The V gene's germline CDR1 is SQVTM and CDR2 ANQGSEA. CDR3 protein: CSVEGDSTEAFF. CDR3 DNA: TGCAGCGTTGAGGGGGATTCCACTGAAGCTTTCTTT.

The table lists this clone with a count of one. The identical CDR3 is also encoded by other nucleotide sequences in the sample. The chain has TRBV5-1 and TRBJ2-7, with D uncertain. This CDR3 has 14 residues. The germline V and J ends were trimmed by 4 bases and 4 bases, with 15 bases remaining between them. Germline CDR1 and CDR2: SGHRS and YFSETQ. As DNA, the CDR3 is TGCGCCAGCAGCCTACCACAAGACGGGTACGAGCAGTACTTC. The encoded protein is CASSLPQDGYEQYF. Full variable domain (remainder filled in from reference TRBV5-1 and TRBJ2-7): KAGVTQTPRYLIKTRGQQVTLSCSPISGHRSVSWYQQTPGQGLQFLFEYFSETQRNKGNFPGRFSGRQFSNSRSEMNVSTLELGDSALYLCASSLPQDGYEQYFGPGTRLTVT.

This chain joins TRBV9 and TRBJ2-5; TRBD1 is a possible D gene (5 bases). Trimming cost V 3 bases and J 2 bases, with 11 bases left between them. CDR3 length: 14 residues. The germline CDR1 and CDR2 sequences are SGDLS and YYNGEE. The CDR3 region is CASSATAQQETQYF. The CDR3 DNA reads TGTGCCAGCAGCGCGACAGCCCAACAAGAGACCCAGTACTTC.

J is TRBJ2-6 and V is TRBV5-6; tentatively, D is TRBD1 (6 bases). V lost 7 bases, J lost 3 bases, and 20 bases lay in between. Germline CDR1 reads SGHDT; CDR2 reads YYEEEE. The CDR3 extends over 17 amino acids. The CDR3 DNA sequence: TGTGCCAGCCACCGAGGGCAGGGGTGGGATGGGGCCAACGTCCTGACTTTC. Its protein is CASHRGQGWDGANVLTF.

The chain couples TRBV10-3 to TRBJ2-1, with TRBD1 as a possible D gene (7 bases). The V end was cut by 6 bases, the J end by 4 bases, with 22 bases between. Germline values: CDR1 ENHRY, CDR2 SYGVKD. This CDR3 has 17 residues. CDR3 bases: TGTGCCATCAGGGGAACTTCAGGGGGAGGAAGGTACAATGAGCAGTTCTTC. Its protein is CAIRGTSGGGRYNEQFF.

V gene TRBV15 combines with J gene TRBJ1-6; weak D call: TRBD1 (6 bases). The CDR3 extends over 16 amino acids. V was trimmed by 5 bases and J by 7 bases, leaving 18 bases between them. CDR1 is LNHNV, CDR2 YYDKDF, per germline (reference sequence). CDR3 DNA: TGTGCCACCAGCGACCGCCGCAGGGGACGGAATTCACCCCTCCACTTT. Translated, it gives CATSDRRRGRNSPLHF.

The gene calls are TRBV2 and TRBJ1-5, with 7 bases lining up with TRBD1. V lost 8 bases and J lost 2; bases outside the gene matches: 12. In germline, CDR1 is SNHLY, CDR2 FYNNEI. The CDR3 extends over 16 amino acids. CDR3 coding DNA: TGTGCCAGCCGGGAGCAGGGGGGCAGACGCAATCAGCCCCAGCATTTT. It is translated as CASREQGGRRNQPQHF.

DNA of the CDR3: TGTGCCAGTAGCCCGACTAGCGGCAGCACAGATACGCAGTATTTT. Encoded protein: CASSPTSGSTDTQYF. The rearrangement joins TRBV19 to TRBJ2-3, with 9 positions matching TRBD2. V was clipped by 6 bases and J by 0 bases; unmatched bases: 4. The CDR3 loop spans 15 amino acids. The germline V gene has CDR1 LNHDA and CDR2 SQIVND (reference sequence).

A remark on this clone: In the same sample, other DNA sequences code for this CDR3. The chain carries TRBV7-9 and TRBJ2-5, with D possibly being TRBD2 (6 bases). Trimming pared 6 bases from V and 4 bases from J, leaving 9 bases between. In germline, CDR1 is SEHNR, CDR2 FQNEAQ (reference sequence). The CDR3 totals 12 residues. DNA of the CDR3: TGTGCCAGCAGTCAGGAGGGAGAGACCCAGTACTTC. It yields the protein CASSQEGETQYF.

V gene TRBV18 combines with J gene TRBJ1-1; D is undetermined. Trimming took 0 bases from V and 5 from J, leaving 4 bases between them. The CDR3 sequence is 12 residues long. CDR1 is KGHSH, CDR2 LQKENI, per germline. CDR3 region: CASSPPQTEAFF. The DNA of the CDR3 is TGTGCCAGCTCACCACCCCAAACTGAAGCTTTCTTT.

The genes are TRBV7-8 and TRBJ2-7; 7 nucleotides line up with TRBD2. V trimming: 5 bases; J trimming: 0 bases; junction bases outside the gene matches: 10. Looked up from germline, CDR1 is SGHVS and CDR2 is FQNEAQ. The CDR3 extends over 16 amino acids. Here the CDR3 reads CASSLGPGLSSYEQYF. The DNA for the CDR3 is TGTGCCAGCAGCCTCGGGCCGGGACTAAGCTCCTACGAGCAGTACTTC.

CDR3 amino acids: CASHPTGSYNEQFF. The CDR3 nucleotides read TGTGCCAGCCACCCGACAGGTTCCTACAATGAGCAGTTCTTC. This chain links TRBV6-1 with TRBJ2-1, with D tentatively TRBD1 (6 bases). V was cut by 8 bases and J by 1 base, with 12 bases left in between. The CDR3 is 14 residues long. Germline assignment: CDR1 MNHNS and CDR2 SASEGT.

This clone was seen a few times. V and J are TRBV6-6 and TRBJ1-5; no clear D gene. The germline gives CDR1 MNHNY, CDR2 SVGAGI (reference sequence). V was cut by 5 bases and J by 7 bases, with 6 bases left in between. The CDR3 covers 11 residues. The CDR3 nucleotides are TGTGCCAGCAGTGCCGGCCAGCCCCAGCATTTT. This codes for CASSAGQPQHF.

This clone has more than one count but fewer than ten. This chain uses TRBV19 with TRBJ1-5; TRBD1 aligns across 8 bases. The V gene's germline CDR1 is LNHDA and CDR2 SQIVND (reference sequence). V was clipped by 6 bases and J by 2 bases; unmatched bases: 3. The CDR3 loop spans 14 amino acids. As DNA, the CDR3 is TGTGCCAGTAGCGCAGGGGGCGGCAATCAGCCCCAGCATTTT. Its protein is CASSAGGGNQPQHF.

The chain has TRBV18 and TRBJ2-1; D might be TRBD2 (5 bases). V lost 5 bases, J lost 8 bases, and 10 bases lay in between. CDR1 is KGHSH, CDR2 LQKENI, per germline. CDR3 length: 12 residues. CDR3 amino acids: CASSAFGDEQFF. CDR3 bases: TGTGCCAGCTCAGCCTTCGGGGATGAGCAGTTCTTC.

The chain's CDR3 is CASSDSLWGGGAGEQFF. The CDR3, as DNA: TGTGCCAGCAGCGACTCCCTATGGGGCGGGGGGGCCGGTGAGCAGTTCTTC. J is TRBJ2-1 and V is TRBV9, with 9 bases aligning to TRBD2. Germline V gene data show CDR1 as SGDLS and CDR2 as YYNGEE. Trimming cost V 3 bases and J 9 bases; bases outside gene matches: 16. This CDR3 is 17 amino acids long.

The CDR3 protein is CASSLSDLRGKMAFF. Here the CDR3 DNA reads TGTGCCAGCAGTTTATCAGATTTAAGGGGAAAGATGGCTTTCTTT. The chain combines TRBV28 with TRBJ1-1, with D perhaps TRBD1 (5 bases). The V end was cut by 1 base, the J end by 11 bases, with 20 bases between. This CDR3 contains 15 residues. Looked up from germline, CDR1 is MDHEN and CDR2 is SYDVKM. Filled out from reference TRBV28 and TRBJ1-1, the complete variable domain reads DVKVTQSSRYLVKRTGEKVFLECVQDMDHENMFWYRQDPGLGLRLIYFSYDVKMKEKGDIPEGYSVSREKKERFSLILESASTNQTSMYLCASSLSDLRGKMAFFGQGTRLTVV.

V and J are TRBV28 and TRBJ2-5, with 9 bases fitting TRBD1. This CDR3 is built from 15 residues. CDR1 and CDR2 (germline): MDHEN, SYDVKM. Trimming removed 4 bases from V and 4 bases from J; junction bases left unmatched: 7. CDR3 sequence reads: CASSSTGQGLETQYF. Written as DNA, the CDR3 is TGTGCCAGCAGTTCCACGGGACAGGGTTTAGAGACCCAGTACTTC.

V gene TRBV19 combines with J gene TRBJ1-5; no clear D. CDR1 LNHDA and CDR2 SQIVND come from the germline V gene (reference sequence). Trimming stripped 9 bases from V and 11 bases from J, with 20 bases between. This CDR3 has 13 residues. Here the CDR3 DNA reads TGTGCCAGCTCGGGCGGGAAGCGGCGGGCCCAGCATTTT. This codes for CASSGGKRRAQHF.

The chain links TRBV7-2 to TRBJ2-1; weak D call: TRBD1 (6 bases). V was cut by 1 base and J by 9 bases, with 13 bases left in between. This CDR3 has 14 residues. The germline CDR1 and CDR2 sequences are SGHTA and FQGNSA. In DNA, the CDR3 is TGTGCCAGCAGCTTAGGGCAGGGGTCGGGTGAGCAGTTCTTC. Encoded protein: CASSLGQGSGEQFF.

The rearrangement links TRBV5-1 to TRBJ1-2; maybe TRBD1 (5 bases). V lost 0 bases to trimming and J lost 4 bases, with 10 bases between them. Germline-derived CDR1 and CDR2 are SGHRS and YFSETQ. The CDR3 sequence is 14 residues long. For the CDR3, the DNA is TGCGCCAGCAGCTTGGATCCAGGGAGCTATGGCTACACCTTC. Translated: CASSLDPGSYGYTF.

This clone was observed a handful of times. The V call is TRBV27, the J call TRBJ1-1, with 8 bases that match TRBD1. V dropped 6 bases and J dropped 4; count of bases not matched to a gene: 7. Looked up from germline, CDR1 is MNHEY and CDR2 is SMNVEV (reference sequence). The CDR3 sequence is 14 residues long. CDR3 coding DNA: TGTGCCAGCAGCCCCCGACAGGGGACCACTGAAGCTTTCTTT. It translates to CASSPRQGTTEAFF.

The CDR3 spells CASSLAGEGGETQYF. The CDR3 bases are TGTGCCAGCAGCCTAGCGGGAGAGGGCGGAGAGACCCAGTACTTC. V is TRBV4-2 and J is TRBJ2-5; 9 bases align to TRBD2. The ends lost 4 bases at V and 4 bases at J; junction bases unmatched: 7. Germline V CDR1 and CDR2: LGHNA, YNFKEQ. The CDR3 is 15 residues long.

The rearrangement links TRBV6-1 to TRBJ2-5; D is perhaps TRBD1 (5 bases). The CDR3 is made up of 13 amino acids. The germline V and J ends were trimmed by 9 bases and 2 bases, with 13 bases remaining between them. Looked up from germline, CDR1 is MNHNS and CDR2 is SASEGT. CDR3 amino acids: CASETAPQETQYF. CDR3 in DNA: TGTGCCAGTGAGACAGCCCCGCAAGAGACCCAGTACTTC.

The chain recombines TRBV19 with TRBJ1-2; 8 bases match TRBD1. Germline V CDR1 and CDR2: LNHDA, SQIVND (reference sequence). The V segment lost 9 bases and the J segment 6 bases; nucleotides outside the gene matches: 12. The CDR3 runs to 14 residues. CDR3 DNA: TGTGCCAGCCTAGACAGGGGCCGTGGGGATGGCTACACCTTC. Amino acid sequence: CASLDRGRGDGYTF.

This clone has more than one count but fewer than ten. The chain recombines TRBV10-3 with TRBJ1-5; 12 bases map to TRBD1. V shed 5 bases and J 0 bases; nucleotides not matched to a gene: 8. The germline V gene has CDR1 ENHRY and CDR2 SYGVKD. This CDR3 contains 18 residues. The CDR3 here is CAISSGTGGEDSNQPQHF. The DNA of the CDR3 is TGTGCCATCAGTTCCGGGACAGGGGGCGAAGATAGCAATCAGCCCCAGCATTTT.

The V and J genes are TRBV10-3 and TRBJ1-2, with 8 positions matching TRBD1. Germline CDR1 reads ENHRY; CDR2 reads SYGVKD. The ends lost 10 bases at V and 0 bases at J; junction bases unmatched: 7. The CDR3 consists of 14 residues. CDR3 DNA sequence: TGTGCCAGCGGACAGGGAAGCTCTAACTATGGCTACACCTTC. Amino acid sequence: CASGQGSSNYGYTF.